Given below is one T cell receptor (beta chain) in context. Sequencing was performed with immunoSEQ multiplex PCR; in TCRdb, only in-frame clones are kept and a portion is missing. Of 130,000 or so clones in the sample, over 85% were seen once. Germline-derived CDR1 and CDR2 are MNHEY and SMNVEV (reference sequence). The CDR3 sequence is 14 residues long. The V and J ends lost 2 bases and 12 bases respectively, with 14 bases between them. This specimen belongs to a study of control samples from healthy donors and cancer patients. The sequence was obtained from a man in his fifties with head and neck cancer. The V call is TRBV27, the J call TRBJ1-6; D is uncertain. Input material: PBMCs. CDR3 loop: CASSLERDRVPLHF. In DNA, the CDR3 is TGTGCCAGCAGTTTAGAGAGGGATCGGGTACCCCTCCACTTT.